The clone carrying this TCR beta chain was observed a handful of times. Its antigen remains unidentified. The data were obtained in a study of T cell repertoires in cytomegalovirus infection. In the study overall: HLA-C-restricted CMV epitopes, recently identified, and well-studied HLA-B-restricted ones were used by the study. The public TCR beta signatures pointed to both CMV infection and matching HLA type.

The study, taken as a whole, reports: Adding up the frequency of public TCR beta families identified people who carried CMV plus the relevant HLA. Within the response measured ex vivo, HLA-C-restricted CMV-specific TCR beta clonotypes were dominant.

TCRdb redid the calling of the reads with MiXCR, one entry per CDR3 protein. The data hold about 570,000 distinct CDR3 sequences, with just under 40% observed a single time. The CDR3 sequence is 15 residues long. Germline CDR1 reads SGHTA; CDR2 reads FQGNSA. With 2 bases removed from V and 2 bases from J, the gap between germline ends came to 9 bases. The genes are TRBV7-2 and TRBJ2-2; unclear D gene. The TCR comes from a human donor in good health (CMV status not recorded). Some clones in this sample may be carry-over from other donors' samples. Sequences were derived from cultured PBMCs, sampled from culture after CMV antigen stimulation. This CDR3 is CASSLNLPNTGELFF. In DNA, the CDR3 is TGTGCCAGCAGCTTAAACTTACCCAACACCGGGGAGCTGTTTTTT.